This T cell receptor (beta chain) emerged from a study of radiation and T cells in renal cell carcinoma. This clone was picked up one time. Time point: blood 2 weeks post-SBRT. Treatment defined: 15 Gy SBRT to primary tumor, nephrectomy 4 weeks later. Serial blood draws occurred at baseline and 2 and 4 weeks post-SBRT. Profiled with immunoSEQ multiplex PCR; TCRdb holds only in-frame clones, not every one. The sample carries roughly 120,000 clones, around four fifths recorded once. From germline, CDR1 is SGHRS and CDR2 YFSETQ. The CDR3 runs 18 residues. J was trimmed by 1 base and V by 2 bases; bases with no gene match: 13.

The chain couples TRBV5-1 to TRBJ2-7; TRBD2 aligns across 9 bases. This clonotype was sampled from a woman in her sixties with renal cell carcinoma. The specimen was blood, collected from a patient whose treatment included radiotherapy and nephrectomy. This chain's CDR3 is CASSLSAGGTTSSYEQYF. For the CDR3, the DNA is TGCGCCAGCAGCTTATCCGCGGGGGGGACTACCAGTTCCTACGAGCAGTACTTC.